The present entry profiles one TCR beta chain with its context. V shed 1 base and J shed 0 bases, with 15 bases lying between them. CDR3 length: 17 amino acids. CDR1 is SGHVS and CDR2 is FQNEAQ in the germline V gene. These data belong to a study of blood T cell repertoires in COVID-19. Study processing details: The assay estimated nucleated cells by amplifying reference gene primers. The protocol was immunoSEQ multiplex PCR, while the TCRdb copy is restricted to in-frame clones and leaves out a portion. V, J and clone size are taken as reported in that table, and D and trimming were inferred from the DNA itself. The sample shows around 250,000 clones, over 65% of them seen only once.

Sequenced material: peripheral blood. The receptor was derived from a man between 60 and 70 years old who had recovered from COVID-19. The chain is built from TRBV7-8 and TRBJ2-5; D possibly corresponds to TRBD2 (5 bases). CDR3 amino acids: CASSLVLDSLYQETQYF. Here the CDR3 DNA reads TGTGCCAGCAGCTTAGTTTTGGACTCTCTGTACCAAGAGACCCAGTACTTC.